The 12 T cell receptor beta chains below all came from one sample that was sequenced in a study of T cells expressing NK-cell markers. TCRdb re-called the 5' RACE reads and gives one entry per CDR3 protein, without DNA. Recorded for this sample: about 550,000 distinct CDR3 sequences. Sequenced sample: blood T cells: a sorted CD56 or NKG2C T cell subset, CD4+ or CD8+ T cells, or bulk PBMC T cells (not recorded which). The receptors shown here come from a man aged 18 to 30 in good health.

This chain links TRBV6-5 with TRBJ2-4; TCRdb's D call of TRBD1 is untestable without DNA. The CDR3 is 18 amino acids. Germline V gene data show CDR1 as MNHEY and CDR2 as SVGAGI. The CDR3 region is CASSYVAGGTVAKNIQYF.

This chain links TRBV21-1 with TRBJ2-1. TRBV21-1 is an annotated pseudogene. The CDR3 is 13 amino acids. This chain's CDR3 is CASSSSQFNEQFF.

The rearrangement links TRBV28 to TRBJ2-2; the TCRdb call, TRBD1, lacks DNA for checking. The CDR3 is 18 amino acids. Per germline, CDR1 MDHEN and CDR2 SYDVKM. The CDR3 sequence is CASRSPMGQGARTGELFF.

V usage is TRBV18 and J usage is TRBJ2-7. Germline values: CDR1 KGHSH, CDR2 LQKENI. The CDR3 sequence is 14 residues long. The CDR3 loop reads CASSPGPFSGEQYF.

V gene TRBV5-1 combines with J gene TRBJ2-5; there is no DNA to check the TCRdb D call of TRBD1. CDR1 and CDR2 (germline): SGHRS, YFSETQ. CDR3 length equals 16 residues. Here the CDR3 reads CASSSGGQGDQETQYF. Full variable domain (missing parts from reference TRBV5-1 and TRBJ2-5): KAGVTQTPRYLIKTRGQQVTLSCSPISGHRSVSWYQQTPGQGLQFLFEYFSETQRNKGNFPGRFSGRQFSNSRSEMNVSTLELGDSALYLCASSSGGQGDQETQYFGPGTRLLVL.

J is TRBJ2-7 and V is TRBV10-3; TCRdb designates TRBD1, a call that cannot be tested without DNA. The CDR3 runs 12 residues. CDR1 is ENHRY, CDR2 SYGVKD, per germline. CDR3 region: CAISGQGGEQYF.

This rearrangement joins TRBV27 to TRBJ2-5; the TCRdb D gene call, TRBD2, has no DNA to confirm it. The CDR3 has 16 residues. Germline CDR1 and CDR2: MNHEY and SMNVEV (reference sequence). Here the CDR3 reads CASSLSRLAAQETQYF.

The gene calls are TRBV6-4 and TRBJ2-6; no DNA is available, so the TRBD1 call from TCRdb remains unchecked. The CDR3 has 15 residues. CDR1 is MRHNA and CDR2 is SNTAGT in the germline V gene. The CDR3 spells CASSQQGLGANVLTF.

J is TRBJ2-7 and V is TRBV6-2 or TRBV6-3; the TRBD2 assignment by TCRdb is unverifiable without DNA. Germline values: CDR1 MNHEY, CDR2 SVGEGT. The CDR3 is made up of 13 amino acids. CDR3: CASSPRGGSEQYF.

V is TRBV24-1 and J is TRBJ2-2; TCRdb calls TRBD1, which cannot be checked without DNA. This CDR3 is 17 amino acids long. The germline V gene encodes CDR1 KGHDR and CDR2 SFDVKD. CDR3 residues: CATSDFAGTGNTGELFF.

The gene calls are TRBV12-3 or TRBV12-4 and TRBJ1-1; TCRdb's assignment of TRBD1 cannot be checked, as there is no DNA. This CDR3 region has 14 residues. This chain's CDR3 is CASSPGAGDTEAFF.

This CDR3 reads CASSSAGRGYTF. The chain links TRBV7-6 to TRBJ1-2; TCRdb's D call of TRBD1 is untestable without DNA. This CDR3 spans 12 amino acids. Germline assignment: CDR1 SGHVS and CDR2 FNYEAQ.